This record covers a single T cell receptor beta chain. What it recognizes is unknown. The time point is: cycle 4 day 1 (C4D1), after more than five weeks of nivolumab. Each patient relapsed following autologous stem cell transplantation, and prior brentuximab vedotin exposure differed. Trimming left V 6 bases short and J 3 bases short, with 20 bases between. Germline CDR1 reads LNHDA; CDR2 reads SQIVND (reference sequence). The CDR3 runs 16 residues. The repertoire was sequenced with immunoSEQ multiplex PCR; TCRdb's copy has only in-frame clones and lacks some. The sample consists of under 25,000 clones, over 60% of them appearing once. The sample belongs to a study of PD-1 blockade in classical Hodgkin lymphoma. Whole-study findings and limits: At C4D1, TCR diversity had climbed significantly for CD4+ cells, though not for CD8+ cells.

The sample was peripheral blood mononuclear cells (PBMCs), taken before the fourth cycle of nivolumab. The chain links TRBV19 to TRBJ1-2, with D unresolved. The clonotype originates from a human donor with classical Hodgkin lymphoma. In nucleotides, the CDR3 is TGTGCCAGTAGGAGCCTAACACGTTTTGTTGACTATGGCTACACCTTC. It yields the protein CASRSLTRFVDYGYTF.